This TCR beta chain originates from a study of brain T cells in children with intractable seizures. Sequencing used immunoSEQ multiplex PCR; TCRdb keeps in-frame clones, though not all of them. The sample lists 300,000 to 400,000 clones; nearly 95% were seen once. Time point specified: blood from clinic visit 5 months post-surgery; TSC patient then seizure free. The receptor's source is a boy under three years old with tuberous sclerosis and intractable seizures. This specimen was peripheral blood, taken about 5 months after surgery.

In DNA form, the CDR3 reads TGTGCCAGCAGCTCCCGACGAAGGGGGAACACCGGGGAGCTGTTTTTT. Translating it yields CASSSRRRGNTGELFF. J is TRBJ2-2 and V is TRBV7-2; D may be TRBD1 (5 bases). In germline, CDR1 is SGHTA, CDR2 FQGNSA. The CDR3 is made up of 16 amino acids. The germline V and J ends were trimmed by 4 bases and 1 base, with 13 bases remaining between them.